Below are 27 T cell receptor beta chains sequenced from a single sample in a study of blood T cells in healthy people across ages. Then a second PCR, running roughly 7 to 11 cycles, was carried out with a sample-barcoded 5' primer and a J-beta primer mix. TCRdb re-called the 5' RACE reads with MiXCR, one entry per CDR3 protein. The sample carries about 1.1 million distinct CDR3 sequences, more than 30% recorded once. Sequencing input: blood. The origin of the receptors is a young man in good health.

The DNA of the CDR3 is TGTGCCAGCAGCCGCATGGAGGGCAATGAGCAGTTCTTC. Translated: CASSRMEGNEQFF. The chain combines TRBV7-9 with TRBJ2-1, with D tentatively TRBD2 (6 bases). Germline values: CDR1 SEHNR, CDR2 FQNEAQ (reference sequence). This CDR3 is 13 amino acids long. Trimming left V 5 bases short and J 6 bases short, with 11 bases between.

The chain carries TRBV28 and TRBJ1-1, with D possibly matching TRBD1 (5 bases). Looked up from germline, CDR1 is MDHEN and CDR2 is SYDVKM. The length of the CDR3 is 18 residues. Trimming took 6 bases from V and 0 from J, leaving 23 bases between them. The CDR3 nucleotides are TGTGCCAGCAGCACCATCGAGGGGAGTATTGGGATGAACACTGAAGCTTTCTTT. Its protein product is CASSTIEGSIGMNTEAFF.

The V call is TRBV6-1, the J call TRBJ2-7, with 8 bases fitting TRBD2. The V gene end was trimmed by 1 base and the J gene end by 6 bases; junction bases not matched to a gene: 8. CDR1 is MNHNS and CDR2 is SASEGT in the germline V gene. CDR3 length: 15 amino acids. CDR3 nucleotides: TGTGCCAGCAGTGAAGTAGCGGGGCCTCTATTCGAGCAGTACTTC. The encoded protein is CASSEVAGPLFEQYF.

This clonotype was observed a handful of times. This chain uses TRBV5-1 with TRBJ1-4; D is unresolved. The CDR3 has 13 amino acids. The germline V and J ends were trimmed by 2 bases and 6 bases, with 8 bases remaining between them. The germline V gene encodes CDR1 SGHRS and CDR2 YFSETQ. This CDR3 is CASSFGEDEKLFF. CDR3 coding DNA: TGCGCCAGCAGCTTTGGGGAGGATGAAAAACTGTTTTTT.

The chain combines TRBV6-6 with TRBJ1-5; D is possibly TRBD1 (5 bases). The CDR3 contains 16 residues. Trimming shortened V by 2 bases and J by 4 bases, and 15 bases separated the two germline ends. CDR1 MNHNY and CDR2 SVGAGI come from the germline V gene (reference sequence). The CDR3 sequence: CASSYDGQGKNQPQHF. The DNA for the CDR3 is TGTGCCAGCAGTTACGATGGGCAGGGTAAGAATCAGCCCCAGCATTTT.

The rearrangement links TRBV12-5 to TRBJ1-2, with D unresolved. The V end was cut by 6 bases, the J end by 2 bases, with 10 bases between. The germline V gene has CDR1 LGHNT and CDR2 FRNRAP. This CDR3 is 13 amino acids long. This CDR3 is CASGYGTNYGYTF. CDR3 nucleotides: TGTGCTAGTGGATACGGAACAAACTATGGCTACACCTTC.

This clonotype was detected a few times. The chain uses TRBV7-2 and TRBJ1-1; unclear D gene. The CDR3 loop spans 14 amino acids. The V gene's germline CDR1 is SGHTA and CDR2 FQGNSA. The V end lost 6 bases, the J end lost 11 bases, and 22 bases lay between the germline ends. CDR3 in amino acids: CASRFGGSREDAFF. CDR3 DNA: TGTGCCAGCAGATTCGGAGGGTCCCGCGAAGACGCTTTCTTT.

As for this clonotype: The junction departs from germline at one end; a sequencing error may be responsible. This rearrangement joins TRBV5-1 to TRBJ1-2; D is unresolved. The V gene's germline CDR1 is SGHRS and CDR2 YFSETQ. The CDR3 covers 16 residues. This CDR3 reads CTSSLRLSGDRYGYTF. CDR3 sequence (DNA): TGCACCAGCAGCTTGAGACTCTCAGGAGACCGCTATGGCTACACCTTC.

The gene calls are TRBV12-3 or TRBV12-4 and TRBJ1-1; D perhaps matches TRBD1 (6 bases). V was trimmed by 6 bases and J by 8 bases, leaving 22 bases between them. The CDR3 is 15 amino acids. The CDR3 sequence: CASRGPGPAGAEAFF. In DNA, the CDR3 is TGTGCCAGCAGAGGGCCGGGACCAGCGGGGGCGGAAGCTTTCTTT.

This chain connects TRBV7-2 to TRBJ2-2, with D possibly being TRBD1 or TRBD2 (5 bases each). CDR1 is SGHTA and CDR2 is FQGNSA in the germline V gene. The CDR3 has 12 amino acids. Trimming stripped 6 bases from V and 9 bases from J, with 11 bases between. This CDR3 is CASSLGTRELFF. As DNA, the CDR3 is TGTGCCAGCAGTCTTGGGACCCGGGAGCTGTTTTTT.

This chain links TRBV12-5 with TRBJ2-1, with TRBD1 identical over 12 bases. Germline V gene sequence: CDR1 LGHNT, CDR2 FRNRAP. V shed 7 bases, J shed 6 bases, and the junction held 7 bases outside the gene matches. The CDR3 contains 15 residues. CDR3 sequence (DNA): TGTGCTAGTGCCTCCCGGGACAGGGGGCGCAATGAGCAGTTCTTC. As protein: CASASRDRGRNEQFF.

This sequence joins TRBV20-1 and TRBJ2-7; TRBD1 agrees at 8 bases. This CDR3 spans 14 amino acids. CDR1 and CDR2 from the germline V gene are DFQATT and SNEGSKA (reference sequence). J was trimmed by 3 bases and V by 3 bases; bases with no gene match: 7. The CDR3 DNA reads as TGCAGTGCTAGTCCAACGACAGGGGACTACGAGCAGTACTTC. It yields the protein CSASPTTGDYEQYF.

This chain joins TRBV7-6 and TRBJ2-7; 7 positions agree with TRBD1. With V trimmed by 0 bases and J by 7 bases, 9 bases remained unmatched. The CDR3 has 15 amino acids. The V gene's germline CDR1 is SGHVS and CDR2 FNYEAQ. CDR3 bases: TGTGCCAGCAGCTTAGCCGGGACAGACTTCAATGAGCAGTACTTC. The encoded protein is CASSLAGTDFNEQYF.

The chain couples TRBV12-3 or TRBV12-4 to TRBJ2-5, with 8 bases lining up with TRBD2. Unmatched junction bases numbered 7, after V lost 2 bases and J lost 5 bases. The CDR3 has 15 amino acids. The CDR3, as DNA: TGTGCCAGCAGTTTATGGGCTAGCGGGCCCGAGACCCAGTACTTC. This sequence encodes CASSLWASGPETQYF.

The chain couples TRBV7-2 to TRBJ1-6; D gene uncertain. This CDR3 comprises 14 residues. Germline lookup yields CDR1 SGHTA and CDR2 FQGNSA. V was clipped by 5 bases and J by 14 bases, with 19 bases between them. CDR3 nucleotide sequence: TGTGCCAGCAGCGCCCCGGCGGCGACTATCTCCCTCCACTTT. Its protein product is CASSAPAATISLHF. Complete variable domain (other parts from reference TRBV7-2 and TRBJ1-6): GAGVSQSPSNKVTEKGKDVELRCDPISGHTALYWYRQSLGQGLEFLIYFQGNSAPDKSGLPSDRFSAERTGGSVSTLTIQRTQQEDSAVYLCASSAPAATISLHFGNGTRLTVT.

This chain joins TRBV4-3 and TRBJ2-1; D gene ambiguous. The CDR3 consists of 14 residues. Trimming removed 0 bases from V and 6 bases from J, with 9 bases in between. The V gene's germline CDR1 is LGHNA and CDR2 YSLEER. CDR3 loop: CASSQDRYSNEQFF. As DNA, the CDR3 is TGCGCCAGCAGCCAAGATAGATATAGCAATGAGCAGTTCTTC.

This clonotype was counted at least ten times. The chain uses TRBV28 and TRBJ1-2; 7 bases map to TRBD1. With 5 bases clipped from V and 8 bases from J, the junction kept 5 bases outside the gene matches. Germline CDR1 and CDR2: MDHEN and SYDVKM. The CDR3 length is 12 residues. The CDR3 loop is CASSLRGRGYTF. The CDR3 nucleotides read TGTGCCAGCAGTCTAAGGGGGCGAGGCTACACCTTC.

This clonotype was counted between two and nine times. This chain connects TRBV12-3 or TRBV12-4 to TRBJ1-1, with TRBD1 matching over 10 bases. The V segment lost 5 bases and the J segment 11 bases; nucleotides outside the gene matches: 17. This CDR3 has 16 amino acids. CDR3 loop: CASSPIHAGTGVSAFF. DNA for the CDR3: TGTGCCAGCAGTCCTATACACGCCGGGACAGGGGTCAGCGCTTTCTTT.

The genes are TRBV12-3 or TRBV12-4 and TRBJ1-2; no clear D gene. This CDR3 spans 13 amino acids. Between the trimmed V and J ends, which lost 2 bases and 8 bases, there was a span of 12 bases. As DNA, the CDR3 is TGTGCCAGCAGTTTAATCCGGGTTGGCGGCTACACCTTC. Translation: CASSLIRVGGYTF.

Details on this clonotype: One base away lies a much larger clone, so this may be a sequencing read error. The CDR3 DNA follows: TGTGCCAGCAGCTTAGACCGCAATCAGCCCCAGAATTTT. It translates to CASSLDRNQPQNF. V usage is TRBV7-2 and J usage is TRBJ1-5; D gene ambiguous. The CDR3 has 13 amino acids. Germline V gene lookup returns CDR1 SGHTA and CDR2 FQGNSA.

The V and J genes are TRBV30 and TRBJ2-1; no definite D call. Germline CDR1 is GTSNPN and CDR2 is SVGIG (reference sequence). This CDR3 region has 13 residues. Trimming took off 7 bases at V and 5 bases at J, with 15 bases between the two ends. As DNA, the CDR3 is TGTGCCTTTTGGTCCAGTACGAACAATGAGCAGTTCTTC. This encodes CAFWSSTNNEQFF.

This clonotype appeared once. The chain links TRBV9 to TRBJ2-2, with a weak D call TRBD1 (6 bases). With 0 bases removed from V and 3 bases from J, the gap between germline ends came to 9 bases. Germline V gene lookup returns CDR1 SGDLS and CDR2 YYNGEE. CDR3 length: 15 residues. The chain's CDR3 is CASSVDGQYTGELFF. DNA for the CDR3: TGTGCCAGCAGCGTAGATGGACAGTACACCGGGGAGCTGTTTTTT.

This sequence joins TRBV12-3 or TRBV12-4 and TRBJ1-4, with D tentatively TRBD1 (6 bases). Trimming pared 5 bases from V and 1 base from J, leaving 11 bases between. This CDR3 is 15 amino acids long. The CDR3 sequence is CASSGGAGTNEKLFF. In nucleotides, the CDR3 is TGTGCCAGCAGTGGGGGGGCTGGAACTAATGAAAAACTGTTTTTT.

The rearrangement uses TRBV5-4 and TRBJ1-1, with 8 bases matching TRBD1. CDR1 SGHNT and CDR2 YYREEE come from the germline V gene (reference sequence). V gave up 6 bases and J gave up 5 bases; unmatched junction bases: 12. The CDR3 contains 15 residues. The CDR3 loop reads CASTGRGQGFTEAFF. CDR3 nucleotide sequence: TGTGCCAGCACCGGCCGCGGACAGGGATTTACTGAAGCTTTCTTT.

The table lists this clonotype with a few counts. The CDR3 spells CASSPGWDQIFNEQFF. CDR3 nucleotide sequence: TGTGCCAGCAGTCCAGGGTGGGATCAGATTTTCAATGAGCAGTTCTTC. V gene TRBV6-6 combines with J gene TRBJ2-1; D perhaps matches TRBD1 (5 bases). The germline V and J ends were trimmed by 5 bases and 6 bases, with 20 bases remaining between them. From germline, CDR1 is MNHNY and CDR2 SVGAGI (reference sequence). The CDR3 has 16 residues.

Turning to this clonotype: Since no conserved phenylalanine or tryptophan closes the CDR3, a read error is the likely cause. This chain uses TRBV5-1 with TRBJ2-2; D gene uncertain. The germline V gene has CDR1 SGHRS and CDR2 YFSETQ. Trimming pared 0 bases from V and 6 bases from J, leaving 6 bases between. The CDR3 has 13 residues. The CDR3 reads CASSLGQPGELFC. The CDR3, as DNA: TGCGCCAGCAGCTTGGGACAACCCGGGGAGCTGTTTTGT.

This chain links TRBV11-1 with TRBJ2-5; D could derive from TRBD1 or TRBD2 (5 bases each). The CDR3 spans 14 residues. Germline V gives CDR1 SGHAT, CDR2 FQDESV (reference sequence). V was clipped by 3 bases and J by 3 bases, with 11 bases between them. The CDR3 loop is CASSFIGGKETQYF. The CDR3 bases are TGTGCCAGCAGCTTTATTGGGGGTAAAGAGACCCAGTACTTC.